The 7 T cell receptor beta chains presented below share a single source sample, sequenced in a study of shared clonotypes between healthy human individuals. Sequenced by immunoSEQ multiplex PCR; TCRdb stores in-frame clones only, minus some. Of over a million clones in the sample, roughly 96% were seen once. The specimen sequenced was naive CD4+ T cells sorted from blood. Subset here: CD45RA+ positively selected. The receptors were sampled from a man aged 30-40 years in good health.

The DNA for the CDR3 is TGTGCCAGCAGCGTAGGACCAGATGCCAGGGAAAAACTGTTTTTT. Its translation: CASSVGPDAREKLFF. This chain links TRBV9 with TRBJ1-4, with D unclear. CDR3 length equals 15 residues. The V end was cut by 0 bases, the J end by 8 bases, with 14 bases between. Per the germline V gene, CDR1 is SGDLS and CDR2 is YYNGEE.

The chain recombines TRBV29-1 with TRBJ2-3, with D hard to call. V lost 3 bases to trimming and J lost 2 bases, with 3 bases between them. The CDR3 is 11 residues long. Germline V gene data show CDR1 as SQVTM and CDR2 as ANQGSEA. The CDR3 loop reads CSVEATDTQYF. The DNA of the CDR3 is TGCAGCGTTGAGGCCACAGATACGCAGTATTTT.

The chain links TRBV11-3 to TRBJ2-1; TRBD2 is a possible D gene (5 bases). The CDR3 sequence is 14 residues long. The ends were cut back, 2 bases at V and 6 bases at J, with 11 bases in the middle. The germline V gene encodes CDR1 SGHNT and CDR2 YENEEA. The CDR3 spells CASSLLAELNEQFF. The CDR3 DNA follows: TGTGCCAGCAGCTTACTAGCAGAACTCAATGAGCAGTTCTTC.

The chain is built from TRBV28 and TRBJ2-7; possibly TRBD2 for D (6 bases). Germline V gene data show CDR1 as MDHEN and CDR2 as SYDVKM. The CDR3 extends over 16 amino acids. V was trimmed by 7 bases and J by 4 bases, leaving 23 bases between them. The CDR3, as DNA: TGTGCCAGCATCACTCATGGTTCAGGGAGGTTGTACGAGCAGTACTTC. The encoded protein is CASITHGSGRLYEQYF.

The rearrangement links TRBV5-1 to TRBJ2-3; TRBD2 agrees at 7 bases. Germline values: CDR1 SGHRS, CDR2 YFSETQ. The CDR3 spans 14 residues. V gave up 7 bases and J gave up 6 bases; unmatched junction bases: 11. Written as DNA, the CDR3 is TGCGCCAGCGGCGTCGCGGGGGTCACGGATACGCAGTATTTT. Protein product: CASGVAGVTDTQYF. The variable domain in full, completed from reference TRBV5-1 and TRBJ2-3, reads KAGVTQTPRYLIKTRGQQVTLSCSPISGHRSVSWYQQTPGQGLQFLFEYFSETQRNKGNFPGRFSGRQFSNSRSEMNVSTLELGDSALYLCASGVAGVTDTQYFGPGTRLTVL.

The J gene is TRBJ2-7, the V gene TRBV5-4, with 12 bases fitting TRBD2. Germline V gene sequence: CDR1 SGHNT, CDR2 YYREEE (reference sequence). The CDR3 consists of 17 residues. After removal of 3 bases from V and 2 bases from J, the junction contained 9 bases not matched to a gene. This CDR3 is CASSSRLGLAGPYEQYF. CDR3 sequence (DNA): TGTGCCAGCAGCTCTCGTCTAGGACTAGCGGGGCCCTACGAGCAGTACTTC.

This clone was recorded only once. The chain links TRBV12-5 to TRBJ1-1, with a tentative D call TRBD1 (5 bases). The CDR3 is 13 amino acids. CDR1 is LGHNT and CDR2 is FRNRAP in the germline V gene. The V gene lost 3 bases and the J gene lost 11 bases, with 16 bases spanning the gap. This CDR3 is CASGFSGMGAAFF. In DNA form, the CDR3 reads TGTGCTAGTGGTTTTTCAGGGATGGGCGCGGCTTTCTTT.